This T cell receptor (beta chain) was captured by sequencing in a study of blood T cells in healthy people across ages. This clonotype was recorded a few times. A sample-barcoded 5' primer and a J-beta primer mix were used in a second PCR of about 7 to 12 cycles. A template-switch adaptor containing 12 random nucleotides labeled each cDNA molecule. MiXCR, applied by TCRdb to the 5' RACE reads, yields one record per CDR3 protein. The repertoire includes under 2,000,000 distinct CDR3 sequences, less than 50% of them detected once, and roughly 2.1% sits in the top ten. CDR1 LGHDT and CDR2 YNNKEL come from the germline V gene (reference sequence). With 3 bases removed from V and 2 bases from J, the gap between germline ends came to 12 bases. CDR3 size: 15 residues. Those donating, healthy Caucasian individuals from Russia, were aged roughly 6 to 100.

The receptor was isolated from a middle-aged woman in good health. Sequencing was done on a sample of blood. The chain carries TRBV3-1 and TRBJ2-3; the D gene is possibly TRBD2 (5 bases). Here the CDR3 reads CASSHLRVSTDTQYF. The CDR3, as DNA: TGTGCCAGCAGCCATCTGCGGGTCTCCACAGATACGCAGTATTTT.